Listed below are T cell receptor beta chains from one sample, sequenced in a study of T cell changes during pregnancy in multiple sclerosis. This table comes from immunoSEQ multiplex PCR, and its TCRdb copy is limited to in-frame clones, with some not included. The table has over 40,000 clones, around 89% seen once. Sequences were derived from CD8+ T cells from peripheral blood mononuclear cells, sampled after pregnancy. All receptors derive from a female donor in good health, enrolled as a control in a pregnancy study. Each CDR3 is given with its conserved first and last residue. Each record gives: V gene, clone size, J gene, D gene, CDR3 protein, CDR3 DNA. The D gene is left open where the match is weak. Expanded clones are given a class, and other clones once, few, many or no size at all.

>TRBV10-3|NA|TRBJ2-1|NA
CAISENLAPEQFF
TGTGCCATCAGTGAGAACCTAGCTCCCGAGCAGTTCTTC
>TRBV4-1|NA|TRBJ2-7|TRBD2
CASSFRTSRGDYEQYF
TGCGCCAGCAGCTTCCGGACTAGCAGGGGAGACTACGAGCAGTACTTC
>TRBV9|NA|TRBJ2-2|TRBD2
CASSQSGGGSVTGELFF
TGTGCCAGCAGCCAGAGCGGGGGGGGCTCAGTCACCGGGGAGCTGTTTTTT
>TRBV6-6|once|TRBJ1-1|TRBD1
CASIETGMNTEAFF
TGTGCCAGCATTGAGACAGGGATGAACACTGAAGCTTTCTTT
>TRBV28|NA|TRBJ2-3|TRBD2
CASSFPASGGPDTQYF
TGTGCCAGCAGTTTTCCGGCTAGCGGGGGGCCGGATACGCAGTATTTT
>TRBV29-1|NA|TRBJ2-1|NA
CSVESSAEDNEQFF
TGCAGCGTTGAATCTAGCGCAGAGGACAATGAGCAGTTCTTC
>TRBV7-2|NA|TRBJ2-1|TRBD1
CASSPGQGPYNEQFF
TGTGCCAGCAGCCCAGGACAGGGTCCCTACAATGAGCAGTTCTTC
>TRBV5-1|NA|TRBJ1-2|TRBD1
CASSLSPGGAGGYTF
TGCGCCAGCAGCTTGAGCCCAGGGGGCGCGGGGGGCTACACCTTC
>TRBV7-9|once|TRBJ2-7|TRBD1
CASSARDRAYEQYF
TGTGCCAGCAGCGCCCGGGACAGGGCCTACGAGCAGTACTTC
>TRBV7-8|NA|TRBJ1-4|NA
CASSLAGGGLRTNEKLFF
TGTGCCAGCAGCTTAGCTGGCGGGGGGTTAAGAACTAATGAAAAACTGTTTTTT
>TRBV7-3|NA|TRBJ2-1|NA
CASSPTGSYNEQFF
TGTGCCAGCAGCCCTACCGGGTCCTACAATGAGCAGTTCTTC
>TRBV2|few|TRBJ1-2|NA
CASSPVAAYGYTF
TGTGCCAGCAGCCCTGTGGCAGCGTATGGCTACACCTTC
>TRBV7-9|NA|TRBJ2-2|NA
CASSSLGGAGTGELFF
TGTGCCAGCAGCTCCCTAGGGGGCGCGGGGACCGGGGAGCTGTTTTTT
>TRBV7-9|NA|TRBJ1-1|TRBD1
CASSFPGQGGTEAFF
TGTGCCAGCAGCTTTCCAGGACAGGGAGGGACTGAAGCTTTCTTT
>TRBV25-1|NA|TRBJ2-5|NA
CASSAGVEETQYF
TGTGCCAGCAGTGCAGGGGTTGAGGAGACCCAGTACTTC
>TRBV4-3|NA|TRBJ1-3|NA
CASSQGSRSGNTIYF
TGCGCCAGCAGCCAGGGCAGCCGCTCTGGAAACACCATATATTTT
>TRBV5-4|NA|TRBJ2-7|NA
CASTLPGTYEQYF
TGTGCCAGCACCCTCCCGGGTACCTACGAGCAGTACTTC
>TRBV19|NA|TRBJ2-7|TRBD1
CASSPPGGLTPYEQYF
TGTGCCAGTAGTCCCCCAGGGGGCCTTACCCCCTACGAGCAGTACTTC
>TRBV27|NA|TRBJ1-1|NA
CASSPGQNTEAFF
TGTGCCAGCAGTCCAGGACAGAACACTGAAGCTTTCTTT
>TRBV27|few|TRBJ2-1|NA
CASSPLQGVTYNEQFF
TGTGCCAGCAGTCCCCTACAAGGGGTCACCTACAATGAGCAGTTCTTC
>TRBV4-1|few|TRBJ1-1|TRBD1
CASSQVQGAGTEAFF
TGCGCCAGCAGCCAAGTTCAGGGGGCTGGAACTGAAGCTTTCTTT
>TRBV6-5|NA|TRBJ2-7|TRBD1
CASSQQGANSYEQYF
TGTGCCAGCAGTCAACAGGGGGCGAATTCCTACGAGCAGTACTTC
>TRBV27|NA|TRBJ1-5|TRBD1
CASGTAYSNQPQHF
TGTGCCAGCGGGACAGCTTATAGCAATCAGCCCCAGCATTTT
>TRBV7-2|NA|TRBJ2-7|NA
CASSQGQALSYEQYF
TGTGCCAGCAGCCAGGGCCAGGCGCTCTCCTACGAGCAGTACTTC
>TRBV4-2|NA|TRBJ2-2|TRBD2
CASSQDGGGGAPGELFF
TGTGCCAGCAGCCAAGATGGCGGCGGGGGGGCTCCCGGGGAGCTGTTTTTT
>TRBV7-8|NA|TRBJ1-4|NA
CASSLRQVGEKLFF
TGTGCCAGCAGCTTAAGGCAGGTTGGGGAAAAACTGTTTTTT
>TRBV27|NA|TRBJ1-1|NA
CASSPGQLLEAFF
TGTGCCAGCAGTCCTGGACAGCTCCTTGAAGCTTTCTTT
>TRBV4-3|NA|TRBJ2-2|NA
CASSQDRQNTGELFF
TGCGCCAGCAGCCAAGATCGACAGAACACCGGGGAGCTGTTTTTT
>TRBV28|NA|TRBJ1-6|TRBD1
CASKTWAGTGESPLHF
TGTGCCAGCAAAACTTGGGCAGGGACAGGGGAGTCACCCCTCCACTTT
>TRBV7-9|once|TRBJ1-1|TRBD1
CASSSNRGRDTEAFF
TGTGCCAGCAGCTCTAACAGGGGGCGGGACACTGAAGCTTTCTTT
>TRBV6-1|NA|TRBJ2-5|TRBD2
CASSGGGETQYF
TGTGCCAGCAGCGGGGGGGGAGAGACCCAGTACTTC
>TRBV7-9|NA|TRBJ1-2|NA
CASSLGGYGYTF
TGTGCCAGCAGCTTGGGGGGCTATGGCTACACCTTC
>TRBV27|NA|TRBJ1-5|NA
CASSFGGHQPQHF
TGTGCCAGCAGTTTCGGGGGGCATCAGCCCCAGCATTTT
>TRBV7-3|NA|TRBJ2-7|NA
CASSPIGGFDEQYF
TGTGCCAGCAGCCCAATAGGGGGATTCGACGAGCAGTACTTC
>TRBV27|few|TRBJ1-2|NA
CASSFRGSNYGYTF
TGTGCCAGCAGTTTCAGGGGATCTAACTATGGCTACACCTTC
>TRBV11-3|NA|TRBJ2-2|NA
CASSSTAPFTGELFF
TGTGCCAGCAGCTCGACAGCCCCGTTCACCGGGGAGCTGTTTTTT
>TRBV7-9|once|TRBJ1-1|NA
CASSLTPAGTEAFF
TGTGCCAGCAGCTTAACCCCGGCGGGGACTGAAGCTTTCTTT
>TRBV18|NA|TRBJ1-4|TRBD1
CASSPPGQGLTTNEKLFF
TGTGCCAGCTCACCCCCGGGACAGGGCCTCACAACTAATGAAAAACTGTTTTTT
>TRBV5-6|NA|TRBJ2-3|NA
CASSLVGRAGDTQYF
TGTGCCAGCAGCTTGGTGGGCAGGGCAGGGGATACGCAGTATTTT
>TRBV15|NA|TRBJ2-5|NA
CATSRDGAPQETQYF
TGTGCCACCAGCAGAGATGGGGCACCGCAAGAGACCCAGTACTTC
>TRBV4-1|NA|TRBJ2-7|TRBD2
CASSQDWGGSEQYF
TGCGCCAGCAGCCAAGATTGGGGGGGAAGCGAGCAGTACTTC
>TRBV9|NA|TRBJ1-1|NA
CASSGGGQNTEAFF
TGTGCCAGCAGCGGGGGGGGCCAGAACACTGAAGCTTTCTTT
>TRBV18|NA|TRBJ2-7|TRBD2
CASSPLPAGPVYEQYF
TGTGCCAGCTCACCACTACCAGCGGGACCCGTCTACGAGCAGTACTTC
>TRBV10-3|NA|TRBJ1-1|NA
CAISEPKGMNTEAFF
TGTGCCATCAGTGAGCCCAAGGGGATGAACACTGAAGCTTTCTTT
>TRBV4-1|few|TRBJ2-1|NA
CASSLTQKYNEQFF
TGCGCCAGCAGCCTCACCCAGAAATACAATGAGCAGTTCTTC
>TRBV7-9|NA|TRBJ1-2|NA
CASSLVSRDGYTF
TGTGCCAGCAGCTTAGTTTCACGGGATGGCTACACCTTC
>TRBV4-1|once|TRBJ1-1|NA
CASSPTSQASEAFF
TGCGCCAGCAGCCCAACCTCCCAAGCCTCTGAAGCTTTCTTT
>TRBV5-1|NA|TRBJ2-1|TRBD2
CASTGAGGQNEQFF
TGCGCCAGCACGGGAGCGGGGGGGCAGAATGAGCAGTTCTTC
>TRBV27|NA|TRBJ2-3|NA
CASSLYPADTQYF
TGTGCCAGCAGTTTATACCCAGCAGATACGCAGTATTTT
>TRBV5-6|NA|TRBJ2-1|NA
CASSFIVSEQFF
TGTGCCAGCAGCTTCATAGTAAGCGAGCAGTTCTTC
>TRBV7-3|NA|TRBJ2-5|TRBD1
CASSRTGGSQETQYF
TGTGCCAGCAGCCGGACAGGGGGTAGCCAAGAGACCCAGTACTTC
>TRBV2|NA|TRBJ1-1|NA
CASTSEPSGEAFF
TGTGCCAGCACCAGTGAGCCGTCGGGAGAAGCTTTCTTT
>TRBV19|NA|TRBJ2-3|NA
CASSMRDSHTDTQYF
TGTGCCAGTAGTATGCGGGACTCTCACACAGATACGCAGTATTTT